Below are 20 T cell receptor beta chains sequenced from a single sample in a study of blood T cell repertoires in COVID-19. Sequencing used immunoSEQ multiplex PCR; TCRdb keeps in-frame clones, though not all of them. This sample yields approximately 270,000 clones, of which 75% to 90% are seen a single time; 4.1% belongs to the top ten. The specimen sequenced was PBMCs or T cells enriched from blood (not recorded which). The receptors here all came from a woman younger than 45 with acute COVID-19.

The V gene is TRBV21-1, the J gene TRBJ2-1; the DNA was not used to check the table's D call, TRBD1. TRBV21-1 corresponds to a pseudogene. This CDR3 region has 20 residues. The CDR3 region is CASSNFKGYSGTGENNEQFF. For the CDR3, the DNA is TGTGCCAGCAGCAATTTTAAAGGGTATTCCGGGACAGGGGAAAACAATGAGCAGTTCTTC.

Turning to this clone: Other DNA sequences in the same sample also yield this CDR3. The CDR3 coding sequence is TGTGCCAGCTCACCAGGCACAGCAACTAATGAAAAACTGTTTTTT. It codes for CASSPGTATNEKLFF. V usage is TRBV18 and J usage is TRBJ1-4; no firm D call. Germline loops: CDR1 KGHSH, CDR2 LQKENI. The CDR3 loop spans 15 amino acids. The V end lost 2 bases, the J end lost 0 bases, and 7 bases lay between the germline ends.

The rearrangement links TRBV10-2 to TRBJ1-2; no firm D call. The CDR3 spans 14 residues. Between the trimmed V and J ends, which lost 0 bases and 8 bases, there was a span of 13 bases. CDR1 is WSHSY, CDR2 SAAADI, per germline. Here the CDR3 reads CASSESDLAEGYTF. CDR3 coding DNA: TGCGCCAGCAGTGAGTCAGACTTGGCGGAAGGCTACACCTTC.

This clone has a single count. The CDR3 DNA reads as TGTGCCAGCACCGCTATTAACTATGGCTACACCTTC. As protein: CASTAINYGYTF. The chain is built from TRBV6-5 and TRBJ1-2, with unresolved D. The germline V gene has CDR1 MNHEY and CDR2 SVGAGI. Trimming stripped 7 bases from V and 1 base from J, with 7 bases between. The CDR3 has 12 amino acids.

The chain joins TRBV4-1 to TRBJ2-7; TRBD1 matches 8 bases. With V trimmed by 0 bases and J by 3 bases, 13 bases remained unmatched. The CDR3 covers 18 residues. CDR1 MGHRA and CDR2 YSYEKL come from the germline V gene. The CDR3 is CASSQEGTGYADIYEQYF. In DNA form, the CDR3 reads TGCGCCAGCAGCCAAGAAGGGACAGGTTACGCCGACATCTACGAGCAGTACTTC.

The chain has TRBV5-5 and TRBJ2-1; 7 positions agree with TRBD2. Germline trimming cut 0 bases from V and 8 bases from J; bases unmatched to any gene: 8. The CDR3 has 15 amino acids. Germline V gives CDR1 SGHKS, CDR2 YYEKEE (reference sequence). The CDR3: CASSLVLLATDEQFF. In DNA form, the CDR3 reads TGTGCCAGCAGCTTGGTCCTACTAGCGACGGATGAGCAGTTCTTC.

This sequence joins TRBV3-1 (or the pseudogene TRBV3-2) and TRBJ1-6, with D maybe TRBD1 (6 bases). The V and J ends lost 1 base and 7 bases respectively, with 17 bases between them. Germline loops: CDR1 LGHDT, CDR2 YNNKEL (reference sequence). The CDR3 totals 17 residues. CDR3 amino acids: CASSQGVTTGWNSPLHF. CDR3 bases: TGTGCCAGCAGCCAAGGGGTGACGACAGGCTGGAATTCACCCCTCCACTTT.

The chain links TRBV18 to TRBJ1-1; TRBD1 matches at 9 bases. The CDR3 covers 18 residues. CDR1 and CDR2 from the germline V gene are KGHSH and LQKENI. Trimming at V came to 3 bases and at J to 10 bases, leaving 21 bases not matched to a gene. CDR3 amino acids: CASSPRTTGGGGRDRAFF. CDR3 coding DNA: TGTGCCAGCTCACCCCGTACCACAGGGGGCGGAGGAAGGGACAGAGCTTTCTTT. Looking up the rest from reference TRBV18 and TRBJ1-1 gives the full variable domain: NAGVMQNPRHLVRRRGQEARLRCSPMKGHSHVYWYRQLPEEGLKFMVYLQKENIIDESGMPKERFSAEFPKEGPSILRIQQVVRGDSAAYFCASSPRTTGGGGRDRAFFGQGTRLTVV.

The chain uses TRBV6-5 and TRBJ1-4; tentative D call: TRBD1 (5 bases). Per germline, CDR1 MNHEY and CDR2 SVGAGI. Trimming removed 6 bases at V and 4 bases at J, with 15 bases between. The CDR3 consists of 15 residues. In DNA, the CDR3 is TGTGCCAGCAGCCCGAGAGGCAGGGTTAATGAAAAACTGTTTTTT. Encoded protein: CASSPRGRVNEKLFF.

This chain uses TRBV29-1 with TRBJ2-1; 11 positions match TRBD2. Germline trimming cut 3 bases from V and 15 bases from J; bases unmatched to any gene: 7. CDR1 SQVTM and CDR2 ANQGSEA come from the germline V gene. This CDR3 comprises 12 residues. In DNA, the CDR3 is TGCAGCGTTGATTCTAGCGGGAGGTCCCGGTTCTTC. Translating it yields CSVDSSGRSRFF.

The rearrangement links TRBV7-8 to TRBJ2-3; 10 bases match TRBD2. Germline trimming cut 6 bases from V and 5 bases from J; bases unmatched to any gene: 20. CDR1 is SGHVS, CDR2 FQNEAQ, per germline. CDR3 length: 19 amino acids. CDR3 loop: CASSFRTSGVSGVGDTQYF. Written as DNA, the CDR3 is TGTGCCAGCAGTTTTAGGACTAGCGGAGTATCGGGCGTCGGAGATACGCAGTATTTT.

The CDR3 DNA sequence: TGTGCCAGCAGTGAAGGGGGGGGTTCTGGATCACCCCTCCACTTT. This codes for CASSEGGGSGSPLHF. This rearrangement joins TRBV2 to TRBJ1-6, with TRBD1 as a possible D gene (5 bases). V lost 1 base and J 10 bases, leaving 14 bases between the germline ends. Germline values: CDR1 SNHLY, CDR2 FYNNEI. CDR3 length: 15 amino acids.

The rearrangement uses TRBV4-3 and TRBJ2-1; 7 nucleotides line up with TRBD2. J was trimmed by 8 bases and V by 1 base; bases with no gene match: 5. Germline V gives CDR1 LGHNA, CDR2 YSLEER. This CDR3 has 14 residues. Here the CDR3 reads CASSQAGREHEQFF. The CDR3, as DNA: TGCGCCAGCAGCCAAGCGGGGAGGGAACATGAGCAGTTCTTC.

V and J are TRBV30 and TRBJ1-5, with 8 positions matching TRBD1. Germline-derived CDR1 and CDR2 are GTSNPN and SVGIG (reference sequence). The length of the CDR3 is 15 residues. V gave up 2 bases and J gave up 0 bases; unmatched junction bases: 3. The CDR3 is CAWSQTGDSNQPQHF. The CDR3, as DNA: TGTGCCTGGAGTCAGACAGGGGATAGCAATCAGCCCCAGCATTTT.

The chain has TRBV29-1 and TRBJ1-2; TRBD1 aligns across 8 bases. The CDR3 covers 12 residues. V was pared by 4 bases and J by 6 bases, with 4 bases of the junction left unmatched. In germline, CDR1 is SQVTM, CDR2 ANQGSEA. The CDR3 reads CSVATGGDGYTF. CDR3 nucleotide sequence: TGCAGCGTTGCCACAGGGGGTGATGGCTACACCTTC.

The V gene is TRBV28, the J gene TRBJ2-5; 7 bases agree with TRBD2. The CDR3 runs 16 residues. With V trimmed by 7 bases and J by 3 bases, 14 bases remained unmatched. CDR1 and CDR2 from the germline V gene are MDHEN and SYDVKM. This chain's CDR3 is CASIGHPQAGKETQYF. The DNA for the CDR3 is TGTGCCAGCATCGGCCACCCTCAAGCGGGAAAAGAGACCCAGTACTTC.

The rearrangement uses TRBV5-1 and TRBJ2-7, with D maybe TRBD2 (5 bases). The germline CDR1 and CDR2 sequences are SGHRS and YFSETQ. The CDR3 loop spans 15 amino acids. V was pared by 3 bases and J by 4 bases, with 17 bases between. In nucleotides, the CDR3 is TGCGCCAGCAGCTACGAAGGGAGTCTGGGATACGAGCAGTACTTC. Translation: CASSYEGSLGYEQYF.

V gene TRBV11-2 combines with J gene TRBJ2-2; D is perhaps TRBD1 (5 bases). Deletions cut 2 bases from V and 4 bases from J, with 8 bases between. From germline, CDR1 is SGHAT and CDR2 FQNNGV. The CDR3 runs to 14 residues. The CDR3 loop reads CASSLRQSTGELFF. CDR3 sequence (DNA): TGTGCCAGCAGCTTAAGACAGAGCACCGGGGAGCTGTTTTTT.

This clone was observed a single time. The chain links TRBV12-3 or TRBV12-4 to TRBJ2-7, with a possible D match to TRBD2 (5 bases). This CDR3 spans 12 amino acids. V gave up 3 bases and J gave up 3 bases, with 6 bases separating them. Here the CDR3 DNA reads TGTGCCAGCAGTTTCGGACTCTACGAGCAGTACTTC. Its translation: CASSFGLYEQYF.

V usage is TRBV7-9 and J usage is TRBJ2-7; 13 bases agree with TRBD2. The germline V gene has CDR1 SEHNR and CDR2 FQNEAQ (reference sequence). The CDR3 has 16 residues. Germline trimming cut 5 bases from V and 4 bases from J; bases unmatched to any gene: 8. The CDR3 sequence is CASSPRTSGSGYEQYF. The DNA for the CDR3 is TGTGCCAGCAGCCCCAGGACTAGCGGGAGTGGTTACGAGCAGTACTTC.